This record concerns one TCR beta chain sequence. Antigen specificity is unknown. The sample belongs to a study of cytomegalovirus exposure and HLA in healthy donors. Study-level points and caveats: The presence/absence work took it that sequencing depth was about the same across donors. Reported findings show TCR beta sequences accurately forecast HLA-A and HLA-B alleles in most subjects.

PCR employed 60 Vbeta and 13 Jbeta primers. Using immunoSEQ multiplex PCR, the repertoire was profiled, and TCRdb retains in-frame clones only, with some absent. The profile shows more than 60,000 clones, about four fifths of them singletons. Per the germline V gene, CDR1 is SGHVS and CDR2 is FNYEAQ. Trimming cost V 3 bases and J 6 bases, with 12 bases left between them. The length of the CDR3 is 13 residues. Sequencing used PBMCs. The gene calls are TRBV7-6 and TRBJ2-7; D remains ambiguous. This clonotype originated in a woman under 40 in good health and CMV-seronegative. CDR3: CASSFGLRGEQYF. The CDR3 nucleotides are TGTGCCAGCAGCTTCGGGTTACGAGGCGAGCAGTACTTC. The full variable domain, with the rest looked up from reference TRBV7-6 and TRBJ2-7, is GAGVSQSPRYKVTKRGQDVALRCDPISGHVSLYWYRQALGQGPEFLTYFNYEAQQDKSGLPNDRFSAERPEGSISTLTIQRTEQRDSAMYRCASSFGLRGEQYFGPGTRLTVT.